The sample holds many counts of the clone carrying this T cell receptor (beta chain). Antigen: not known. Combining a sample-barcoded 5' primer with a J-beta primer mix, a second PCR ran for about 7 to 12 cycles. TCRdb called the 5' RACE reads again in MiXCR, with one record for every CDR3 protein. The repertoire holds about a million distinct CDR3 sequences, around 48% seen once, with 13% in the top ten. The data originate from a study of blood T cells in healthy people across ages. Whole-study results and caveats: Unsorted PBMCs prevented conclusive naive versus antigen-experienced comparison. Whereas aged donors had fewer naive CD4+ cells, long-lived donors had more of them and higher diversity.

Sequenced input: blood. The source of this sequence is a man aged 30 to 45 in good health.

The CDR3 DNA follows: TGCAGTGCTAGAGATTTGGCAGGGGACACCGGGGAGCTGTTTTTT. Its translation is CSARDLAGDTGELFF. V usage is TRBV20-1 and J usage is TRBJ2-2, with D possibly matching TRBD1 (6 bases). Trimming cost V 0 bases and J 3 bases, with 11 bases left between them. Germline CDR1 reads DFQATT; CDR2 reads SNEGSKA (reference sequence). The CDR3 has 15 residues.